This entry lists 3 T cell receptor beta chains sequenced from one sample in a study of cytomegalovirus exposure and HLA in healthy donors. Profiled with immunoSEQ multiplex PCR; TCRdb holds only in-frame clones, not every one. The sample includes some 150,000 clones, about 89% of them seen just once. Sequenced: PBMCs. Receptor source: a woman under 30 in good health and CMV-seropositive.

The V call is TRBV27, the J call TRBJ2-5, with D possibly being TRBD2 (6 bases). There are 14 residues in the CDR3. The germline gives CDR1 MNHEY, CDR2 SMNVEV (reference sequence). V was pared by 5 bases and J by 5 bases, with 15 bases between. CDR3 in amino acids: CASSPLAGRETQYF. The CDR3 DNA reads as TGTGCCAGCAGTCCCCTGGCGGGAAGGGAGACCCAGTACTTC.

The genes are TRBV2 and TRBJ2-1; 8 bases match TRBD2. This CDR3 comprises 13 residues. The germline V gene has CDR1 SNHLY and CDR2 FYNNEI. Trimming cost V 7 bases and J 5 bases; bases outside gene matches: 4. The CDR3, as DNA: TGTGCCAGCATCGGCGGGAGGCACAATGAGCAGTTCTTC. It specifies CASIGGRHNEQFF.

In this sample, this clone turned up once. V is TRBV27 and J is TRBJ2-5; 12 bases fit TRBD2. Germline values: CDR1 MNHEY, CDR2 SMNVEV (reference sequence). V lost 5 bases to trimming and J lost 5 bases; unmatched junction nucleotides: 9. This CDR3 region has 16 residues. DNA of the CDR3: TGTGCCAGCAGTCCGCTAGCGGGAGGGCCGGAGGAGACCCAGTACTTC. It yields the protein CASSPLAGGPEETQYF.